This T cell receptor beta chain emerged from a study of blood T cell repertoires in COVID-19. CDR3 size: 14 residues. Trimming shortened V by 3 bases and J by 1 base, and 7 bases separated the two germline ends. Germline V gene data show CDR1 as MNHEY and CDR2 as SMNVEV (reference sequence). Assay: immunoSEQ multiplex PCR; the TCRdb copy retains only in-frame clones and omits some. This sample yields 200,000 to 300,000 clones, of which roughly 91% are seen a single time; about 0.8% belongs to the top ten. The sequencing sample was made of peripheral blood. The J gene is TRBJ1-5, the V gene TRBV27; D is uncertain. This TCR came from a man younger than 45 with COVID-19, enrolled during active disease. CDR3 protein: CASSLSESNQPQHF. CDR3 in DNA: TGTGCCAGCAGTTTGAGCGAGAGCAATCAGCCCCAGCATTTT.